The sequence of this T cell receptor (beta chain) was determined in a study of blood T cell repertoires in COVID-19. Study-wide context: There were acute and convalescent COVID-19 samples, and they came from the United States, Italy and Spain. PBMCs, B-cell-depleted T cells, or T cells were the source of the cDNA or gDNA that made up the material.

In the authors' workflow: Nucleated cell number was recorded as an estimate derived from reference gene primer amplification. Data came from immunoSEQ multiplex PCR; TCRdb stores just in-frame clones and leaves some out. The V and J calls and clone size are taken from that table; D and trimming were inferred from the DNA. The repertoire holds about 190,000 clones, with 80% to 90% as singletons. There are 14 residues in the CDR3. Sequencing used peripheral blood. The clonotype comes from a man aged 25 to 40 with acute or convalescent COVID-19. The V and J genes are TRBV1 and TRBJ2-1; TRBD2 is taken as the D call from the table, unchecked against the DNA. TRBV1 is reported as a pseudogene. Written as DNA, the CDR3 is TGCACCAGGGAAGGAGTCAGCTCCTACAATGAGCAGTTCTTC. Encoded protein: CTREGVSSYNEQFF.